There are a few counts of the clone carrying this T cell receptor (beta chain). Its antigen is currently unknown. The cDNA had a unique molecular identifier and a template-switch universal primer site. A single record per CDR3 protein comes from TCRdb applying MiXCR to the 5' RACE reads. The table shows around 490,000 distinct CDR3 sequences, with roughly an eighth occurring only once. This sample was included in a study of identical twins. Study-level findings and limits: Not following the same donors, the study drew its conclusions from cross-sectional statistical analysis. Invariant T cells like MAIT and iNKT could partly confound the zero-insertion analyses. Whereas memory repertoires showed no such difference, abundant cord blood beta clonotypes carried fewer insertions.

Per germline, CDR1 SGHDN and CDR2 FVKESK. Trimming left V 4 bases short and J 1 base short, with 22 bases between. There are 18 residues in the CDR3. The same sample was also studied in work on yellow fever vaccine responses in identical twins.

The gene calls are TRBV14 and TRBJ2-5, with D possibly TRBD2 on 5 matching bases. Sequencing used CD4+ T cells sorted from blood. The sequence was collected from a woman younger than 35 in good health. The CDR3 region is CASSPKGGFFPSQETQYF. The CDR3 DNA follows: TGTGCCAGCAGCCCTAAAGGCGGGTTCTTCCCCTCCCAAGAGACCCAGTACTTC.